A selection of T cell receptor beta chains follows, all from one sample in a study of T-cell memory formation after mild COVID-19. TCRdb recomputed calls from the 5' RACE reads with MiXCR, one row per CDR3 protein. Of approximately 250,000 distinct CDR3 sequences in the sample, 15% were seen once. The source material was PBMCs or a T cell subset sorted from them (not recorded which). The receptors here all came from an adult woman who had mild COVID-19 (a few samples of this study predate the infection). Cell type and time point are not known. Each CDR3 is given with its conserved first and last residue. The D gene is left open where the match is weak. Clone size, where shown, is once, few, many, or a class for clones that have expanded.

J: TRBJ2-5
length: 15
D: TRBD2
V: TRBV25-1
size: NA
DNA: TGTGCCAGCAGTGGTTCCCTAGCGGGACAAGAGACCCAGTACTTC
CDR3: CASSGSLAGQETQYF

J: TRBJ2-1
length: 13
D: TRBD2
V: TRBV11-1
size: many
DNA: TGTGCCAGCACTAGCGGGAGACGGGGTGAGCAGTTCTTC
CDR3: CASTSGRRGEQFF

J: TRBJ2-1
length: 13
D: NA
V: TRBV10-3
size: NA
DNA: TGTGCCATCTCAGAGGTCGTGGACAATGAGCAGTTCTTC
CDR3: CAISEVVDNEQFF

J: TRBJ1-2
length: 15
D: NA
V: TRBV9
size: few
DNA: TGTGCCAGCAGCGTATGGGACACCTCATTCTATGGCTACACCTTC
CDR3: CASSVWDTSFYGYTF

J: TRBJ2-1
length: 14
D: TRBD2
V: TRBV12-3/TRBV12-4
size: NA
DNA: TGTGCCAGCAGCCCCGGACTAGCGCCCAATGAGCAGTTCTTC
CDR3: CASSPGLAPNEQFF

J: TRBJ1-5
length: 17
D: TRBD1
V: TRBV18
size: few
DNA: TGTGCCAGCTCACCACGTGAGGACAGGGGGCCAAATCAGCCCCAGCATTTT
CDR3: CASSPREDRGPNQPQHF

J: TRBJ2-5
length: 15
D: NA
V: TRBV6-5
size: few
DNA: TGTGCCAGCAGTTATAATAAGGCCGGGGAGGGGGCCCAGTACTTC
CDR3: CASSYNKAGEGAQYF

J: TRBJ1-5
length: 16
D: NA
V: TRBV5-5
size: few
DNA: TGTGCCAGCAGCTTGGCCGGGGGAATTAGCAATCAGCCCCAGCATTTT
CDR3: CASSLAGGISNQPQHF

J: TRBJ2-7
length: 15
D: TRBD1
V: TRBV5-1
size: NA
DNA: TGCGCCAGCAGCTTGAGGGACAGGGGGATCTACGAGCAGTACTTC
CDR3: CASSLRDRGIYEQYF

J: TRBJ1-5
length: 14
D: NA
V: TRBV5-1
size: NA
DNA: TGCGCCAGCAGCTTCTCGGGGGAGGATCAGCCCCAGCATTTT
CDR3: CASSFSGEDQPQHF

J: TRBJ2-7
length: 14
D: NA
V: TRBV10-3
size: few
DNA: TGTGCCATCAGCTCTGGGGGGACAGACTACGAGCAGTACTTC
CDR3: CAISSGGTDYEQYF

J: TRBJ2-7
length: 14
D: NA
V: TRBV5-5
size: many
DNA: TGTGCCAGCAGCCAGCGGACAGCCTTCTACGAGCAGTACTTC
CDR3: CASSQRTAFYEQYF

J: TRBJ2-7
length: 15
D: NA
V: TRBV5-1
size: few
DNA: TGCGCCAGCAGCTTGGGTCCCGGGGACGACTACGAGCAGTACTTC
CDR3: CASSLGPGDDYEQYF

J: TRBJ2-7
length: 13
D: NA
V: TRBV7-6
size: many
DNA: TGTGCCAGCAGCTTAGTCGGACCGCGGGAGCAGTACTTC
CDR3: CASSLVGPREQYF

J: TRBJ2-1
length: 15
D: TRBD2
V: TRBV5-1
size: NA
DNA: TGCGCCAGCAGCCCTACTAGCGGGAGGGGCCATGAGCAGTTCTTC
CDR3: CASSPTSGRGHEQFF

J: TRBJ2-1
length: 15
D: NA
V: TRBV5-1
size: few
DNA: TGCGCCAGCAGCTTGGCCGGGGAGGCCTACAATGAGCAGTTCTTC
CDR3: CASSLAGEAYNEQFF

J: TRBJ1-3
length: 14
D: TRBD1
V: TRBV7-9
size: NA
DNA: TGTGCCAGCAGCACGTCGGGACAGCAAAACACCATATATTTT
CDR3: CASSTSGQQNTIYF

J: TRBJ2-1
length: 15
D: NA
V: TRBV9
size: NA
DNA: TGTGCCAGCAGCTTCCTGGGGGGCAGTGGGAATGAGCAGTTCTTC
CDR3: CASSFLGGSGNEQFF

J: TRBJ2-3
length: 15
D: NA
V: TRBV7-9
size: medium-sized
DNA: TGTGCCAGCAGAAGGGACCCCCTCCACACAGATACGCAGTATTTT
CDR3: CASRRDPLHTDTQYF

J: TRBJ2-7
length: 16
D: NA
V: TRBV4-3
size: few
DNA: TGCGCCAGCAGCCAAGGATCGGCCGGGAGCTCCTACGAGCAGTACTTC
CDR3: CASSQGSAGSSYEQYF

J: TRBJ2-1
length: 15
D: TRBD2
V: TRBV4-2
size: many
DNA: TGTGCCAGCAGGGAATCCGGGACTAGCGGCAATGAGCAGTTCTTC
CDR3: CASRESGTSGNEQFF

J: TRBJ2-3
length: 11
D: NA
V: TRBV2
size: NA
DNA: TGTGCCAGCAGTGGGTTGGATACGCAGTATTTT
CDR3: CASSGLDTQYF

J: TRBJ1-2
length: 17
D: NA
V: TRBV7-8
size: NA
DNA: TGTGCCAGCAGTCACCGAGACTACAACAGGGCTACCTATGGCTACACCTTC
CDR3: CASSHRDYNRATYGYTF

J: TRBJ1-5
length: 13
D: NA
V: TRBV24-1
size: few
DNA: TGTGCCACCAGTGATAGGTCCCCGCAGCCCCAGCATTTT
CDR3: CATSDRSPQPQHF

J: TRBJ1-3
length: 16
D: TRBD1
V: TRBV5-1
size: NA
DNA: TGCGCCAGCAGCGGGACTGACAGGGGGCCTGGAAACACCATATATTTT
CDR3: CASSGTDRGPGNTIYF

J: TRBJ2-1
length: 14
D: NA
V: TRBV12-3/TRBV12-4
size: many
DNA: TGTGCCAGCAGTGACGGCAACCCGGGACATTTGCAGTTCTTC
CDR3: CASSDGNPGHLQFF

J: TRBJ1-1
length: 16
D: NA
V: TRBV7-9
size: NA
DNA: TGTGCCAGCAGCAACCGATTTCAGGGGAAGAGCACTGAAGCTTTCTTT
CDR3: CASSNRFQGKSTEAFF

J: TRBJ1-5
length: 12
D: NA
V: TRBV29-1
size: few
DNA: TGCAGCGTCAGGGGACGCAATCAGCCCCAGCATTTT
CDR3: CSVRGRNQPQHF

J: TRBJ2-7
length: 16
D: TRBD1
V: TRBV24-1
size: NA
DNA: TGTGCCACCAGTGGCTGGGGACAGGGGGCTGGCTACGAGCAGTACTTC
CDR3: CATSGWGQGAGYEQYF

J: TRBJ1-1
length: 14
D: TRBD1
V: TRBV2
size: NA
DNA: TGTGCCAGCAGGGCGGGACAGGCGAACACTGAAGCTTTCTTT
CDR3: CASRAGQANTEAFF

J: TRBJ2-2
length: 16
D: TRBD1
V: TRBV9
size: NA
DNA: TGTGCCAGCAGCGTAGCCCCAGGGGGCAACACCGGGGAGCTGTTTTTT
CDR3: CASSVAPGGNTGELFF

J: TRBJ1-3
length: 14
D: NA
V: TRBV30
size: many
DNA: TGTGCCTGGGGGGCAGGGAACCCTGGAAACACCATATATTTT
CDR3: CAWGAGNPGNTIYF

J: TRBJ1-1
length: 15
D: NA
V: TRBV5-1
size: few
DNA: TGCGCCAGCAGCTTGGGCCCGGGGGTAAGCACTGAAGCTTTCTTT
CDR3: CASSLGPGVSTEAFF

J: TRBJ2-5
length: 16
D: NA
V: TRBV6-5
size: few
DNA: TGTGCCAGCAGTTACTCGGGTCTAGTGATTCTGGAGACCCAGTACTTC
CDR3: CASSYSGLVILETQYF

J: TRBJ2-1
length: 17
D: TRBD2
V: TRBV6-2/TRBV6-3
size: few
DNA: TGTGCCAGCAGTTACTCGATTAGCGGGAGTCATTACAATGAGCAGTTCTTC
CDR3: CASSYSISGSHYNEQFF

J: TRBJ2-5
length: 14
D: NA
V: TRBV20-1
size: few
DNA: TGCAGTGCTAGAGTCTGGCAGGCGAGGGAGACCCAGTACTTC
CDR3: CSARVWQARETQYF

J: TRBJ1-1
length: 15
D: NA
V: TRBV6-5
size: NA
DNA: TGTGCCAGCAGTTACTCAACAGGAGTGAACACTGAAGCTTTCTTT
CDR3: CASSYSTGVNTEAFF

J: TRBJ2-1
length: 14
D: TRBD2
V: TRBV3-1
size: few
DNA: TGTGCCAGCAGCCCGACTAGCGCGTACAATGAGCAGTTCTTC
CDR3: CASSPTSAYNEQFF

J: TRBJ1-2
length: 14
D: TRBD1
V: TRBV5-1
size: few
DNA: TGCGCCAGCAGCTTAGACAGGGGAGGAAATGGCTACACCTTC
CDR3: CASSLDRGGNGYTF

J: TRBJ1-4
length: 16
D: NA
V: TRBV9
size: NA
DNA: TGTGCCAGCAGCGAAAGAGCCGACCAACCGGGCGAAAAACTGTTTTTT
CDR3: CASSERADQPGEKLFF

J: TRBJ2-1
length: 18
D: NA
V: TRBV5-1
size: few
DNA: TGCGCCAGCAGCCCGGTGCTACTACCTCAACCGGCCTACAATGAGCAGTTCTTC
CDR3: CASSPVLLPQPAYNEQFF

J: TRBJ2-2
length: 16
D: NA
V: TRBV9
size: many
DNA: TGTGCCAGCAGCGTAGAAATTAGCGGCAACACCGGGGAGCTGTTTTTT
CDR3: CASSVEISGNTGELFF

J: TRBJ2-3
length: 12
D: NA
V: TRBV5-1
size: many
DNA: TGCGCCAGCAGGCAGGGTATAGATACGCAGTATTTT
CDR3: CASRQGIDTQYF

J: TRBJ2-7
length: 16
D: NA
V: TRBV20-1
size: few
DNA: TGCAGTGCTAGAGGACTGGCAGGGCAAGTCTCCTACGAGCAGTACTTC
CDR3: CSARGLAGQVSYEQYF

J: TRBJ2-3
length: 15
D: NA
V: TRBV12-3/TRBV12-4
size: many
DNA: TGTGCCAGCAGTTTATCGGCGGTGGTCACAGATACGCAGTATTTT
CDR3: CASSLSAVVTDTQYF

J: TRBJ2-1
length: 12
D: NA
V: TRBV30
size: NA
DNA: TGTGCCTGGAGTGTAACTTGGGGTGAGCAGTTCTTC
CDR3: CAWSVTWGEQFF

J: TRBJ2-3
length: 18
D: TRBD2
V: TRBV3-1
size: few
DNA: TGTGCCAGCAGCCAAGTTTTGGGACTAGGCACAAGCACAGATACGCAGTATTTT
CDR3: CASSQVLGLGTSTDTQYF

J: TRBJ1-1
length: 14
D: TRBD1
V: TRBV24-1
size: NA
DNA: TGTGCCACCAGTGATTCGGGACAGGGGGGAAGAGCTTTCTTT
CDR3: CATSDSGQGGRAFF

J: TRBJ2-1
length: 14
D: TRBD2
V: TRBV12-3/TRBV12-4
size: few
DNA: TGTGCCAGCACGAGGAGCGGGGGGGCCGATGAGCAGTTCTTC
CDR3: CASTRSGGADEQFF

J: TRBJ2-1
length: 20
D: TRBD2
V: TRBV24-1
size: few
DNA: TGTGCCACCAGTGAACCTCGTTCTAGCGGGAGGAGGAGCTCCTACAATGAGCAGTTCTTC
CDR3: CATSEPRSSGRRSSYNEQFF

J: TRBJ2-7
length: 13
D: NA
V: TRBV25-1
size: NA
DNA: TGTGCCAGCAGTGAGAACAGCCCCTACGAGCAGTACTTC
CDR3: CASSENSPYEQYF

J: TRBJ1-4
length: 13
D: NA
V: TRBV5-6
size: many
DNA: TGTGCCAGCAGCTTTTTTCGGGGGGAAAAACTGTTTTTT
CDR3: CASSFFRGEKLFF

J: TRBJ1-4
length: 12
D: NA
V: TRBV7-6
size: NA
DNA: TGTGCCAGCTCCGGGTTTAATGAAAAACTGTTTTTT
CDR3: CASSGFNEKLFF

J: TRBJ2-1
length: 14
D: TRBD2
V: TRBV29-1
size: few
DNA: TGCAGCGTGGCTACTAGCGGATCCTACAATGAGCAGTTCTTC
CDR3: CSVATSGSYNEQFF

J: TRBJ1-5
length: 16
D: NA
V: TRBV6-5
size: NA
DNA: TGTGCCACTTCTTCGAGGTCTCCTCTAGGCAATCAGCCCCAGCATTTT
CDR3: CATSSRSPLGNQPQHF